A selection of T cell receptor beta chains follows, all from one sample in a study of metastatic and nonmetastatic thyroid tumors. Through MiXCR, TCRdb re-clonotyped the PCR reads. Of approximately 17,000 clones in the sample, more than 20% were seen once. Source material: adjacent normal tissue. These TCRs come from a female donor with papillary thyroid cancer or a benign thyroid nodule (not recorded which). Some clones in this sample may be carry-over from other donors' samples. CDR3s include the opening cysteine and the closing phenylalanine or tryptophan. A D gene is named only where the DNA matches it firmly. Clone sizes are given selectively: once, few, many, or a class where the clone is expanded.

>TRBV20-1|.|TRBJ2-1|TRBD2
CSAMGVAGPTYNEQFF
TGCAGTGCTATGGGGGTAGCGGGACCGACCTACAATGAGCAGTTCTTC
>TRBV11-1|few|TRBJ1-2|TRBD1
CASSFGTGGAANYGYTF
TGTGCCAGCAGCTTCGGGACAGGGGGCGCAGCTAACTATGGCTACACCTTC
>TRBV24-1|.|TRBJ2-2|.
CATSDLHGVGAGELFF
TGTGCCACCAGTGATTTGCACGGGGTCGGAGCCGGGGAGCTGTTTTTT
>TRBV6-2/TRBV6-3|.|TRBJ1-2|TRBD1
CATRTGSHGYTF
TGTGCCACCAGGACAGGGTCCCATGGCTACACCTTC
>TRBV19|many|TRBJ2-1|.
CASSIITGDNEQFF
TGTGCCAGTAGTATAATCACAGGTGACAATGAGCAGTTCTTC
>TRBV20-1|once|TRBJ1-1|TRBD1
CSSQGTALSMNTEAFF
TGCAGTTCCCAAGGGACAGCTCTCAGCATGAACACTGAAGCTTTCTTT
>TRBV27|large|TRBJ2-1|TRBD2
CASSLSASGSYNEQFF
TGTGCCAGCAGTTTGTCGGCTAGCGGATCCTACAATGAGCAGTTCTTC
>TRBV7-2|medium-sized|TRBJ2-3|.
CASSRQLGDTQYF
TGTGCCAGCAGCCGCCAACTTGGGGATACGCAGTATTTT
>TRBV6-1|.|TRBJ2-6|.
CASSETFSGANVLTF
TGTGCCAGCAGTGAGACCTTCTCTGGGGCCAACGTCCTGACTTTC
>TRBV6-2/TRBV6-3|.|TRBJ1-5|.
CASRAGQRPSNQPQHF
TGTGCCAGCAGGGCCGGACAGCGGCCCAGTAATCAGCCCCAGCATTTT
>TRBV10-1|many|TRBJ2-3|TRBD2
CASSEASGAFDTQYF
TGCGCCAGCAGTGAAGCTAGCGGGGCCTTTGATACGCAGTATTTT
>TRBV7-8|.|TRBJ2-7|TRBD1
CASSDPPGQGYEQYF
TGTGCCAGCAGTGATCCGCCGGGACAGGGTTACGAGCAGTACTTC
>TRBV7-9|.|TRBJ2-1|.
CASSSNNEQFF
TGTGCCAGCAGCTCTAACAATGAGCAGTTCTTC
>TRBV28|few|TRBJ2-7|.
CASSLEGFSYEQYF
TGTGCCAGCAGTTTAGAGGGTTTCTCCTACGAGCAGTACTTC
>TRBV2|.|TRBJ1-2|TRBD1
CASSDDRGKGLNYGYTF
TGTGCCAGCAGTGACGACAGGGGAAAAGGTCTAAACTATGGCTACACCTTC
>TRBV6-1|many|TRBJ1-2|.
CASRDHGQRGYGYTF
TGTGCCAGCAGAGACCATGGGCAACGCGGATATGGCTACACCTTC